This T cell receptor (beta chain) was observed in a study of cytomegalovirus exposure and HLA in healthy donors. Whole-study context: Unique TCR beta sequences numbering about 100 million came from approximately 180 million T cells in an earlier analysis. Findings and limits, study-wide: In a later analysis, a missense DCLRE1C variant was linked to TCR beta V- and J-gene trimming. HLA allele associations emerged for about 16,000 TCR beta sequences in a later analysis, at 0.05 false discovery rate.

This clone turned up a few times. Its antigen is unidentified. The V segment lost 4 bases and the J segment 8 bases; nucleotides outside the gene matches: 9. Per the germline V gene, CDR1 is SGHRS and CDR2 is YFSETQ. CDR3 size: 15 residues. 60 Vbeta and 13 Jbeta primers were used in PCR. Clones were read by immunoSEQ multiplex PCR, and TCRdb kept only the in-frame ones, dropping some. Of about 170,000 clones listed, less than 85% are singletons. Sequenced sample: PBMCs. The rearrangement joins TRBV5-1 to TRBJ2-3; 11 positions agree with TRBD1. This TCR was sampled from a boy between 2 and 10 years old in good health and CMV-seronegative. The CDR3: CASSNRDRGDFTQYF. CDR3 in DNA: TGCGCCAGCAGCAACCGGGACAGGGGGGATTTTACGCAGTATTTT. Using reference TRBV5-1 and TRBJ2-3 for the parts outside the CDR3, the full variable domain is KAGVTQTPRYLIKTRGQQVTLSCSPISGHRSVSWYQQTPGQGLQFLFEYFSETQRNKGNFPGRFSGRQFSNSRSEMNVSTLELGDSALYLCASSNRDRGDFTQYFGPGTRLTVL.